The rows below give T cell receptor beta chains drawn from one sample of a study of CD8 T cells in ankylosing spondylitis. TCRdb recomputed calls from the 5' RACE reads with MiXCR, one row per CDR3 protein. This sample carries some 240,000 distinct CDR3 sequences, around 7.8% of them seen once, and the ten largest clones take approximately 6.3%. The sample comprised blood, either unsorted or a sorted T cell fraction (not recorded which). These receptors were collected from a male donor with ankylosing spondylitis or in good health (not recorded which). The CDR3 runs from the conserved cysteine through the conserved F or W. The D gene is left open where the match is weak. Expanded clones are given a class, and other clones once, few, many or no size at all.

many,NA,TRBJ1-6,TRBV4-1,TGCGCCAGCAGCCCAAATAGGGCTCTTAATTCACCCCTCCACTTT,CASSPNRALNSPLHF
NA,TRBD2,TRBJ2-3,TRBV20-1,TGCAGTTTTTTAGCGGGGCACGGATCCTTTGCAGATACGCAGTATTTT,CSFLAGHGSFADTQYF
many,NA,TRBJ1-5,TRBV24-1,TGTGCCACCAGTGAGGCCTCATACAATCAGCCCCAGCATTTT,CATSEASYNQPQHF
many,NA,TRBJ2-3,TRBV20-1,TGCGGAGCCTCGGGGGAGCTGAATACAGATACGCAGTATTTT,CGASGELNTDTQYF
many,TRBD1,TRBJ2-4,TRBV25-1,TGTGCCAGCAGTGGTACAGGGGGACTAGCCAAAAACATTCAGTACTTC,CASSGTGGLAKNIQYF
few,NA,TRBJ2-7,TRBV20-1,TGCAGTGCTAGGGGTTTCGGTAGCTCCTACGAGCAGTACTTC,CSARGFGSSYEQYF
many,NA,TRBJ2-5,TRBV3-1,TGTGCCAGCAGCCAAGTGGGTGTCAAAGAGACCCAGTACTTC,CASSQVGVKETQYF
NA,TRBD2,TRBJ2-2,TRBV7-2,TGTGCCAGCAGCCTAGCGGGGATTAGCACCGGGGAGCTGTTTTTT,CASSLAGISTGELFF
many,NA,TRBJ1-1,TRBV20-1,TGCACAACGGGCGGTCCTATGAACACTGAAGCTTTCTTT,CTTGGPMNTEAFF
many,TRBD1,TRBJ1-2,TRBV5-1,TGCGCCAGCAGCTTGGAAGGGACAGGGGTTTACACCTTC,CASSLEGTGVYTF
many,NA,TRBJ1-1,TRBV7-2,TGTGCCAGCAGCTTGTCAGGGCGAGTAAACACTGAAGCTTTCTTT,CASSLSGRVNTEAFF
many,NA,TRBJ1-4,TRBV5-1,TGCGCCAGCAGCTTGTCGGGGGCGACTGATGAAAAACTGTTTTTT,CASSLSGATDEKLFF
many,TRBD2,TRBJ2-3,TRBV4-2,TGTGCCAGCAGCCTCCGAGCTGCGGGGGGCCTAACAGATACGCAGTATTTT,CASSLRAAGGLTDTQYF
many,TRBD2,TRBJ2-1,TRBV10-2,TGCGCCAGCCGGGGGAGGGACGGTGAGCAGTTCTTC,CASRGRDGEQFF
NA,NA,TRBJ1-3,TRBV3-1,TGTGCCAGCAGTTCTTGGAATCGGGAGGACACCATATATTTT,CASSSWNREDTIYF
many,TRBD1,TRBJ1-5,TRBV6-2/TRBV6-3,TGTGCCAGCAGCTCAGGGGGCAGCAATCAGCCCCAGCATTTT,CASSSGGSNQPQHF
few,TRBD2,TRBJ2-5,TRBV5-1,TGCGCCAGCAGCTTGGCCCCCCCGCTAGCGGGGAAAGAGACCCAGTACTTC,CASSLAPPLAGKETQYF
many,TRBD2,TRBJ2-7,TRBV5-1,TGCGCCAGCAGCTGGACTAGCGGAAGATACGAGCAGTACTTC,CASSWTSGRYEQYF
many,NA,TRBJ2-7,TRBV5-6,TGTGCCAGCAGCTTTCGGGGAAACTACGAGCAGTACTTC,CASSFRGNYEQYF
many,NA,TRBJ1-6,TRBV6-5,TGTGCCAGCAGTTCCGGAGGGAGCCGCTTAACTAATTCACCCCTCCACTTT,CASSSGGSRLTNSPLHF
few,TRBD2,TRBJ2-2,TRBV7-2,TGTGCCAGCAGCAGAACCGGGACTAGAGGTACCGGGGAGCTGTTTTTT,CASSRTGTRGTGELFF
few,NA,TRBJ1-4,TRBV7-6,TGTGCCAGCAGCTTAGACAGGGAATTGGGGACTAATGAAAAACTGTTTTTT,CASSLDRELGTNEKLFF
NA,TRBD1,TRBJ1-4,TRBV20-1,TGCAGTGCCGAACTACCTGGGACAGGGTCTAATGAAAAACTGTTTTTT,CSAELPGTGSNEKLFF
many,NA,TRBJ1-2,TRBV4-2,TGTGCCAGCAGCCAAGATACCGGGGGACGAAACTATGGCTACACCTTC,CASSQDTGGRNYGYTF
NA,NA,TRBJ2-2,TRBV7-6,TGTGCCAGCAGCTTAGGTTTACAGCAGAACACCGGGGAGCTGTTTTTT,CASSLGLQQNTGELFF
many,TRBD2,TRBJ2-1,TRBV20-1,TGCAGTGCCCTAAGACTTAGCGGGGGGGCCGGGGATGAGCAGTTCTTC,CSALRLSGGAGDEQFF
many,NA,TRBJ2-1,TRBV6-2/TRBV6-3,TGTGCCAGCGGGTGGGAGAGGCGGACCTCCTACAATGAGCAGTTCTTC,CASGWERRTSYNEQFF
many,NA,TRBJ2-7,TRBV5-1,TGCGCCAGCAGCTTCTCACCGTCCTACGAGCAGTACTTC,CASSFSPSYEQYF
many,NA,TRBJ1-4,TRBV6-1,TGTGCCAGCAGGTCAGGGGACCTTGAAGGAAAACTGTTTTTT,CASRSGDLEGKLFF
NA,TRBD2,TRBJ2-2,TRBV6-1,TGTGCCAGCACCCTACTAGCGGGGGGGCTCACCGGGGAGCTGTTTTTT,CASTLLAGGLTGELFF
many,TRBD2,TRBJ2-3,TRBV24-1,TGTGCCACCAGTGATTTGCAAGGCGGGAGGGGATTCGGCACAGATACGCAGTATTTT,CATSDLQGGRGFGTDTQYF
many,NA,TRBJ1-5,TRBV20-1,TGCAGTGCTAGACCTAGCAATCAGCCCCAGCATTTT,CSARPSNQPQHF
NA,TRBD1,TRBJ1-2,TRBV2,TGTGCCAGCAGTCCGACAGGGATCAGTGGCTACACCTTC,CASSPTGISGYTF
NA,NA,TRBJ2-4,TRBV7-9,TGTGCCAGCAGCTCTACCGACGGGGGTGGGGACATTCAGTACTTC,CASSSTDGGGDIQYF
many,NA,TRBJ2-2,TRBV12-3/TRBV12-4,TGTGCCAGCAGGGGGGACATCGGCGCCGGGGAGCTGTTTTTT,CASRGDIGAGELFF
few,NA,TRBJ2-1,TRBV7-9,TGTGCCAGCAGGTCCCGGGACAGGACTAGGAATGAGCAGTTCTTC,CASRSRDRTRNEQFF